The clone carrying this T cell receptor (beta chain) was recorded many times. The antigen remains unidentified. Combining a sample-barcoded 5' primer with a J-beta primer mix, a second PCR ran for about 6 to 11 cycles. MiXCR, applied by TCRdb to the 5' RACE reads, yields one record per CDR3 protein. The sample holds hundreds of thousands of distinct CDR3 sequences; more than 25% are singletons and the top ten take 15% to 20%. Germline assignment: CDR1 MNHEY and CDR2 SVGEGT. Unmatched junction bases numbered 2, after V lost 5 bases and J lost 4 bases. The CDR3 length is 14 residues. This record comes from a study of blood T cells in healthy people across ages. Study-level results: CMV status of donors was unknown, possibly confounding expanded clonotype changes. As age increased, TCR beta diversity per million T cells fell in a roughly linear fashion.

The origin of this receptor is a woman over 75 in good health. This sequence joins TRBV6-2 or TRBV6-3 and TRBJ2-3; TRBD2 aligns across 11 bases. The specimen sequenced was blood. CDR3 sequence reads: CASSTSGGADTQYF. The CDR3 DNA sequence: TGTGCCAGCAGTACTAGCGGGGGTGCAGATACGCAGTATTTT.